These T cell receptor beta chains were read from a single sample in a study of shared clonotypes between healthy human individuals. This table comes from immunoSEQ multiplex PCR, and its TCRdb copy is limited to in-frame clones, with some not included. The table records millions of clones, roughly 96% of them present only once. Sequencing input: naive CD4+ T cells sorted from blood. The receptors come from a man aged 18-30 years in good health. Each CDR3 is given with its conserved first and last residue. D genes are given only for firm matches. For some rows the clone size is stated as once, few or many, or as a class when expanded; others skip it.

TRBJ2-3 TRBD2 NA TRBV5-6 CASSLDLAGRTDTQYF TGTGCCAGCAGCTTGGATCTAGCGGGACGCACAGATACGCAGTATTTT
TRBJ1-1 NA NA TRBV6-5 CASSYSVGNTEAFF TGTGCCAGCAGTTACTCGGTGGGGAACACTGAAGCTTTCTTT
TRBJ2-1 NA NA TRBV6-4 CASSEEAGNEQFF TGTGCCAGCAGTGAGGAGGCAGGAAATGAGCAGTTCTTC
TRBJ2-3 NA NA TRBV30 CAWSVGGSTDTQYF TGTGCCTGGAGTGTAGGGGGTAGCACAGATACGCAGTATTTT
TRBJ2-1 TRBD1 NA TRBV7-9 CASSPQGAYNEQFF TGTGCCAGCAGCCCGCAGGGGGCCTACAATGAGCAGTTCTTC
TRBJ2-3 NA NA TRBV11-2 CASSFQFTDTQYF TGTGCCAGCAGCTTCCAGTTCACAGATACGCAGTATTTT
TRBJ1-6 NA NA TRBV6-4 CASSDNGGVSPLHF TGTGCCAGCAGTGACAACGGGGGCGTTTCACCCCTCCACTTT
TRBJ2-5 NA NA TRBV7-9 CASSLGEYATQYF TGTGCCAGCAGCTTAGGCGAGTACGCGACCCAGTACTTC
TRBJ1-2 NA NA TRBV5-5 CASSLEESPRGYTF TGTGCCAGCAGCTTGGAGGAATCACCTCGGGGCTACACCTTC
TRBJ2-7 NA NA TRBV5-1 CASSWGQPNYEQYF TGCGCCAGCAGTTGGGGTCAGCCTAACTACGAGCAGTACTTC
TRBJ1-2 TRBD1 NA TRBV9 CASSERGHLLPGQGFDGYTF TGTGCCAGCAGCGAGAGGGGGCACCTGCTACCGGGACAGGGGTTTGATGGCTACACCTTC
TRBJ2-3 TRBD2 NA TRBV7-2 CASSRVLAGGPDTQYF TGTGCCAGCAGCCGAGTACTAGCGGGAGGGCCAGATACGCAGTATTTT
TRBJ1-2 NA NA TRBV4-1 CASSPQTPGSYGYTF TGCGCCAGCAGCCCCCAGACTCCGGGATCTTATGGCTACACCTTC
TRBJ2-6 NA NA TRBV6-1 CATKTGTGANVLTF TGTGCCACCAAGACAGGTACTGGGGCCAACGTCCTGACTTTC
TRBJ2-3 TRBD2 NA TRBV5-1 CASSLLAGVGGTDTQYF TGCGCCAGCAGCTTGTTAGCGGGAGTGGGCGGCACAGATACGCAGTATTTT
TRBJ2-2 NA NA TRBV5-1 CASSGRLNTGELFF TGCGCCAGCTCCGGACGGTTAAACACCGGGGAGCTGTTTTTT
TRBJ1-2 NA NA TRBV28 CASRGNGGYTF TGTGCCAGCAGGGGGAACGGCGGCTACACCTTC
TRBJ2-7 NA NA TRBV21-1 CASSKTTSGRAEQYF TGTGCCAGCAGCAAAACGACTAGCGGGAGGGCTGAGCAGTACTTC
TRBJ2-3 NA NA TRBV29-1 CSVDRYTDTQYF TGCAGCGTTGACAGGTACACAGATACGCAGTATTTT
TRBJ2-7 NA NA TRBV7-9 CASSLTGLVGYEQYF TGTGCCAGCAGCTTAACAGGGTTAGTAGGCTACGAGCAGTACTTC
TRBJ2-1 NA NA TRBV11-3 CASSSLDRYNEQFF TGTGCCAGCAGCTCACTTGACAGGTACAATGAGCAGTTCTTC
TRBJ1-5 NA NA TRBV10-1 CASSPVGGQPQHF TGCGCCAGCAGCCCAGTAGGGGGTCAGCCCCAGCATTTT
TRBJ1-4 TRBD1 NA TRBV5-1 CASRTGGFSNGREKLFF TGCGCCAGTAGGACAGGAGGTTTTTCTAATGGTCGTGAAAAACTGTTTTTT
TRBJ1-3 TRBD1 NA TRBV30 CAWRRGKWTGISSGNTIYF TGTGCCTGGAGGAGAGGAAAATGGACAGGGATCAGCTCTGGAAACACCATATATTTT
TRBJ2-7 TRBD1 NA TRBV7-2 CASSPSNRGPYEQYF TGTGCCAGCAGCCCCTCGAACAGGGGGCCCTACGAGCAGTACTTC
TRBJ2-6 TRBD1 NA TRBV6-1 CASSADRAGANVLTF TGTGCCAGCAGTGCCGACAGGGCCGGGGCCAACGTCCTGACTTTC
TRBJ2-7 TRBD2 NA TRBV2 CASSISGRRNF TGTGCCAGCAGTATAAGCGGGAGGAGGAACTTC
TRBJ1-2 TRBD1 NA TRBV14 CASRPTGGSGYTF TGTGCCAGCAGACCTACAGGGGGCTCTGGCTACACCTTC
TRBJ2-7 NA NA TRBV6-1 CASSEFREQYF TGTGCCAGCAGTGAATTCAGAGAGCAGTACTTC
TRBJ2-1 TRBD2 NA TRBV11-2 CASSLIKSLAGDLSEQFF TGTGCCAGCAGCTTAATCAAGAGTCTAGCGGGAGATCTTAGTGAGCAGTTCTTC
TRBJ1-1 NA NA TRBV5-4 CASSFAENTEAFF TGTGCCAGCAGCTTTGCCGAGAACACTGAAGCTTTCTTT
TRBJ2-1 NA NA TRBV10-3 CAINAPSITGNEQFF TGTGCCATCAATGCCCCTTCAATCACAGGGAATGAGCAGTTCTTC
TRBJ2-3 NA NA TRBV4-1 CASSQVGTPTDTQYF TGCGCCAGCAGCCAAGTTGGGACTCCCACAGATACGCAGTATTTT
TRBJ2-2 NA NA TRBV28 CASSATGFGGELFF TGTGCCAGCAGTGCAACTGGGTTTGGGGGGGAGCTGTTTTTT
TRBJ2-3 TRBD2 NA TRBV10-1 CASSRLAGSTDTQYF TGCGCCAGCAGTAGGCTAGCGGGTTCCACAGATACGCAGTATTTT
TRBJ2-2 NA NA TRBV6-1 CASSEAILSPGELFF TGTGCCAGCAGTGAAGCGATCCTCTCCCCCGGGGAGCTGTTTTTT
TRBJ2-3 TRBD2 once TRBV5-1 CASSSGLAADTDTQYF TGCGCCAGCAGCTCGGGACTAGCGGCCGACACAGATACGCAGTATTTT
TRBJ1-2 NA NA TRBV15 CATSPPPRPGGAYGYTF TGTGCCACCAGCCCTCCTCCCCGGCCCGGGGGGGCTTATGGCTACACCTTC
TRBJ1-1 NA NA TRBV7-6 CASSLTNRVSEAFF TGTGCCAGCAGCCTGACCAACAGGGTGAGTGAAGCTTTCTTT
TRBJ2-1 NA NA TRBV7-2 CASSFQSNEQFF TGTGCCAGCAGCTTCCAGTCGAATGAGCAGTTCTTC
TRBJ2-3 TRBD1 NA TRBV7-2 CASSFQGASTDTQYF TGTGCCAGCAGCTTCCAGGGGGCTAGCACAGATACGCAGTATTTT
TRBJ1-3 TRBD1 NA TRBV4-1 CASSNGDRGNTIYF TGCGCCAGCAGCAATGGGGACAGAGGAAACACCATATATTTT
TRBJ2-1 NA NA TRBV7-2 CASSFWGRSYNEQFF TGTGCCAGCAGCTTTTGGGGGAGATCCTACAATGAGCAGTTCTTC
TRBJ2-3 NA NA TRBV5-1 CASSSGLETDTQYF TGCGCCAGCAGCTCGGGACTTGAAACAGATACGCAGTATTTT
TRBJ2-7 NA NA TRBV6-6 CASSYSAPSREQYF TGTGCCAGCAGTTACTCGGCACCCTCGAGGGAGCAGTACTTC
TRBJ1-5 NA NA TRBV7-9 CASSSQGSNQPQHF TGTGCCAGCAGCTCTCAGGGTAGCAATCAGCCCCAGCATTTT
TRBJ1-2 NA NA TRBV18 CASSPLNYGYTF TGTGCCAGCTCACCGTTGAACTATGGCTACACCTTC
TRBJ1-5 NA NA TRBV19 CASSMMVNQPQHF TGTGCCAGTAGTATGATGGTCAATCAGCCCCAGCATTTT
TRBJ2-7 NA NA TRBV6-5 CASRKQGAVYEQYF TGTGCCAGCAGAAAACAGGGTGCGGTCTACGAGCAGTACTTC